This TCR beta chain comes out of a study of beta chain features in type 1 diabetes. General observations from the study: A closer apparent resemblance between naive, central memory and Treg TCRB repertoires was seen in patients than in healthy donors. A cDNA-based sequencing approach could over-represent cells with high TCR expression.

cDNA synthesis used the whole RNA isolate, giving expressed TCRB sequences. TCRdb's table, derived via immunoSEQ multiplex PCR, lists solely in-frame clones and lacks some. The profile covers about 320,000 clones, with about 15% appearing a single time and approximately 6.7% taken by the ten largest. There was one heparinised blood draw per donor, averaging around 120 mL. Each of the CD4+ naive, central memory, regulatory and stem cell-like memory populations was sorted via CD45RO/CCR7/CD25/CD127/CD95/CD27. Details on this clone: What it binds is not known.

This CDR3 is 14 amino acids long. Trimming removed 5 bases from V and 8 bases from J, with 15 bases in between. In germline, CDR1 is SEHNR, CDR2 FQNEAQ (reference sequence). The specimen was central memory CD4+ T cells from blood. This clonotype was obtained from a man aged 30 to 45 in good health. The chain links TRBV7-9 to TRBJ1-4; the D is unclear. This chain's CDR3 is CASSLPNDPEKLFF. CDR3 in DNA: TGTGCCAGCAGCCTCCCAAACGACCCAGAAAAACTGTTTTTT.